This record concerns one T cell receptor beta chain sequence. No antigen is known for it. This table comes from immunoSEQ multiplex PCR, and its TCRdb copy is limited to in-frame clones, with some not included. The table has more than 350,000 clones, approximately 90% seen once; the top ten hold 12%. The data are from a study of Ad26.COV2.S vaccination and SARS-CoV-2 variants. Study background: Once, or twice with 56 days between doses, Ad26.COV2.S was given intramuscularly. Study-level findings and limits: It is possible that the TCR breadth and depth analyses underestimated the total T cell responses.

Treatment in this sample: approximately 18 received Ad26.COV2.S at low or high dose, single or two shots; roughly 5 received placebo; per-sample allocation not given. Sampling happened 63 days after the first vaccine or placebo injection. An Ad26 vector carrying the Wuhan-strain SARS-CoV-2 spike served as the vaccine. This CDR3 is 16 amino acids long. Trimming took 0 bases from V and 4 from J; bases not matched to a gene: 6. Germline-derived CDR1 and CDR2 are SGHDN and FVKESK. This chain joins TRBV14 and TRBJ2-7, with 10 bases identical to TRBD2. The starting material was peripheral blood, obtained in a trial of Ad26.COV2.S vaccine versus placebo. The origin of this receptor is a person aged 18 to 65 who received the Ad26.COV2.S COVID-19 vaccine or a placebo. CDR3 region: CASSQEGGLAVYEQYF. As DNA, the CDR3 is TGTGCCAGCAGCCAAGAAGGTGGACTAGCGGTGTACGAGCAGTACTTC.